The source of this T cell receptor (beta chain) is a study of PD-L1 blockade in urothelial cancer. Across the study: Once treatment had started, blood was analyzed at 3 weeks (second dose) and again at 6 weeks.

A spike-in of synthetic TCR analog templates was added to each PCR. Using immunoSEQ multiplex PCR, the repertoire was profiled, and TCRdb retains in-frame clones only, with some absent. The sample contains 30,000 or so clones, more than 65% of which appear only once. The V gene end was trimmed by 4 bases and the J gene end by 0 bases; junction bases not matched to a gene: 4. The CDR3 spans 15 residues. Germline V lookup: CDR1 SGHKS, CDR2 YYEKEE (reference sequence). The chain has TRBV5-5 and TRBJ1-2, with 9 nucleotides matching TRBD1. This clonotype originated in a man between 60 and 75 years old with urothelial cancer. The sequenced sample was PBMCs, obtained around atezolizumab (anti-PD-L1) treatment. CDR3 DNA sequence: TGTGCCAGCAGCCCCGGGACAGGGCCTAACTATGGCTACACCTTC. It yields the protein CASSPGTGPNYGYTF. The variable domain in full, with the rest retrieved from reference TRBV5-5 and TRBJ1-2, is DAGVTQSPTHLIKTRGQQVTLRCSPISGHKSVSWYQQVLGQGPQFIFQYYEKEERGRGNFPDRFSARQFPNYSSELNVNALLLGDSALYLCASSPGTGPNYGYTFGSGTRLTVV.